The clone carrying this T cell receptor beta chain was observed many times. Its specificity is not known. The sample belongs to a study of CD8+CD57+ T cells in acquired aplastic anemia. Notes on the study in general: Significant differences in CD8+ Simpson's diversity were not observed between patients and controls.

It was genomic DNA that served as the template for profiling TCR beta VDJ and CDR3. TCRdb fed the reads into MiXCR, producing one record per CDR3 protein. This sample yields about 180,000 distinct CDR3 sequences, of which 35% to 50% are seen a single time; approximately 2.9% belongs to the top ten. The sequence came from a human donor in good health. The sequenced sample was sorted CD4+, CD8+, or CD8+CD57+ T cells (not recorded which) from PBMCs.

The CDR3 nucleotides read TGCGCCAGCAGCCAAGTAAATGGGGAGCGTGGCTACACCTTC. This encodes CASSQVNGERGYTF. This sequence joins TRBV4-1 and TRBJ1-2; D gene ambiguous. CDR1 and CDR2 (germline): MGHRA, YSYEKL. V was shortened by 1 base and J by 7 bases, with 13 bases between the two germline ends. The CDR3 spans 14 residues.